This TCR beta chain was sequenced in a study of cytomegalovirus exposure and HLA in healthy donors. Study-level results: Across donors, most TCRs were seen rarely, yet some public ones were widespread.

Points on this clone: What it binds is not known.

This CDR3 has 15 residues. Germline V CDR1 and CDR2: SGHNT, YYREEE (reference sequence). After removal of 3 bases from V and 5 bases from J, the junction contained 5 bases not matched to a gene. A multiplex PCR was run with 60 Vbeta primers and 13 Jbeta primers. Assay used: immunoSEQ multiplex PCR; TCRdb lists only in-frame clones, some missing. The data hold 100,000 to 150,000 clones, with 70% to 85% observed a single time. Sequenced sample: PBMCs. This clonotype originated in a woman in her forties in good health and CMV-seropositive. V usage is TRBV5-4 and J usage is TRBJ1-4, with 9 positions matching TRBD1. CDR3 residues: CASSSGQGVNEKLFF. For the CDR3, the DNA is TGTGCCAGCAGCTCGGGACAGGGCGTCAATGAAAAACTGTTTTTT.